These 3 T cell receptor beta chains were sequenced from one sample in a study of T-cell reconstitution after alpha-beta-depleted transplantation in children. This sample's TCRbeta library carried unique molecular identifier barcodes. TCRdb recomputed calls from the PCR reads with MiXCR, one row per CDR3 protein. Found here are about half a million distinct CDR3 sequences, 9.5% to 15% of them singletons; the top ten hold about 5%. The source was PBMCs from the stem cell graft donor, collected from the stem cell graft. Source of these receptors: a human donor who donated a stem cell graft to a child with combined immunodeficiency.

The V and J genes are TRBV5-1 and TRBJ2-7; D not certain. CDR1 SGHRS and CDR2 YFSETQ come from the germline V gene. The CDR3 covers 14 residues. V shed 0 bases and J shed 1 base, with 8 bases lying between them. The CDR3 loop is CASSLAALSYEQYF. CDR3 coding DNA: TGCGCCAGCAGCTTGGCGGCTCTATCCTACGAGCAGTACTTC.

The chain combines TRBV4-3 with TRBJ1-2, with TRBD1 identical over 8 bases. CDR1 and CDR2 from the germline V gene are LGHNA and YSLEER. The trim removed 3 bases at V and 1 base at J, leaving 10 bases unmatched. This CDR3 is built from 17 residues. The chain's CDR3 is CASSQAGTGDFNYGYTF. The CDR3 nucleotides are TGCGCCAGCAGCCAGGCTGGGACAGGCGATTTTAACTATGGCTACACCTTC.

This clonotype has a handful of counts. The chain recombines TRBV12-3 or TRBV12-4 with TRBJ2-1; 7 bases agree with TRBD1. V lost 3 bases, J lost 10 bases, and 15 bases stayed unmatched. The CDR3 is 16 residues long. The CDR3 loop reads CASSFEWVTGQREQFF. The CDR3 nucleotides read TGTGCCAGCAGTTTTGAGTGGGTAACGGGACAGCGGGAGCAGTTCTTC.